The present T cell receptor beta chain was sequenced within a study of cytomegalovirus exposure and HLA in healthy donors. PCR amplification relied on 60 Vbeta primers (plus 13 Jbeta primers). Here immunoSEQ multiplex PCR was the method, and the copy in TCRdb shows in-frame clones only, minus some. This table has 150,000 to 200,000 clones, 70% to 90% appearing once. CDR1 and CDR2 from the germline V gene are SGDLS and YYNGEE. V was trimmed by 4 bases and J by 2 bases, leaving 12 bases between them. The CDR3 has 14 amino acids. V is TRBV9 and J is TRBJ1-1, with D unresolved. The source material was PBMCs. The TCR was taken from a girl aged 10 to 17 in good health and CMV-seropositive. The CDR3 is CASSPVRGNTEAFF. DNA of the CDR3: TGTGCCAGCAGCCCAGTGCGGGGTAACACTGAAGCTTTCTTT.